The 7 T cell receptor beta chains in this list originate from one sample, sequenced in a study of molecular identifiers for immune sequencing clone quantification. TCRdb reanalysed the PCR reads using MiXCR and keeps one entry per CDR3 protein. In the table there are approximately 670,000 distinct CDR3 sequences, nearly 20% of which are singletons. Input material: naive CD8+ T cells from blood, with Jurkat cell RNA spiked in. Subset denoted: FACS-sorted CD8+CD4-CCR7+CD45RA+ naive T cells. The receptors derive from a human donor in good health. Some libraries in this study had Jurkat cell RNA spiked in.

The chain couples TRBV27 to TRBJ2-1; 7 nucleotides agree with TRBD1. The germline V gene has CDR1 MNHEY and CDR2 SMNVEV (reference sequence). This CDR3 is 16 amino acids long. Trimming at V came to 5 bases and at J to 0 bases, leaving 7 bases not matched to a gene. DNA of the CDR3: TGTGCCAGCAGTCTGTTGACAGGGAGCTCCTACAATGAGCAGTTCTTC. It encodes CASSLLTGSSYNEQFF.

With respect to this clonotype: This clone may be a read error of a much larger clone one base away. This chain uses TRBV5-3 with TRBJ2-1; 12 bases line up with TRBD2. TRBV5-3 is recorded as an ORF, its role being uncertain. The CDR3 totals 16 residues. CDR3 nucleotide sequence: TGTGCCAGCAGCTTCCTCGGACTAGCGGGATTAAATGGGCAGTTCTTC. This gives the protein CASSFLGLAGLNGQFF.

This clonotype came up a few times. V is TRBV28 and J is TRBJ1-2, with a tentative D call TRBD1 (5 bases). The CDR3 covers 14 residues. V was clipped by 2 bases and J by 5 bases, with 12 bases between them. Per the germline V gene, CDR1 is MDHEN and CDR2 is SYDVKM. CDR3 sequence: CASSLAPGPYGYTF. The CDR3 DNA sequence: TGTGCCAGCAGTTTAGCCCCGGGGCCTTATGGCTACACCTTC.

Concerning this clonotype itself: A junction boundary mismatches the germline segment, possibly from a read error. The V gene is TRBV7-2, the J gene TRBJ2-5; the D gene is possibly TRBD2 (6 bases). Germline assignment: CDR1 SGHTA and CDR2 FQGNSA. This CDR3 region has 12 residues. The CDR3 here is CASSLGRETRYF. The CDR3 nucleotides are TGTGCCAGCAGCTTAGGTCGGGAGACCCGGTACTTC.

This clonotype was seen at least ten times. CDR3 protein: CASSLAEIQETQYF. The CDR3 nucleotides read TGTGCCAGCAGCTTAGCTGAGATCCAAGAGACCCAGTACTTC. The chain combines TRBV7-6 with TRBJ2-5, with D unclear. Germline V gives CDR1 SGHVS, CDR2 FNYEAQ. Trimming removed 0 bases from V and 1 base from J, with 6 bases in between. CDR3 length equals 14 residues.

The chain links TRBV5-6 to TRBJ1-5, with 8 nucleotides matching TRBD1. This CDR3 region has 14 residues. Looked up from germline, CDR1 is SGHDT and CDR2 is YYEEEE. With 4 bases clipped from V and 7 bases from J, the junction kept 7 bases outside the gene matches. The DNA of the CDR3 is TGTGCCAGCAGCGTAGGACAGGGAGGACAGCCCCAGCATTTT. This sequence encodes CASSVGQGGQPQHF.

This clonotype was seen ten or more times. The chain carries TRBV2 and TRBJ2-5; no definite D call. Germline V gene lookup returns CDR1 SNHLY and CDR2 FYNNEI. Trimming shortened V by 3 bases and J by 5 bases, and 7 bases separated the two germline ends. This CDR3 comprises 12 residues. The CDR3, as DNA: TGTGCCAGCAGTGAGTGGATGGAGACCCAGTACTTC. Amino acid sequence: CASSEWMETQYF.